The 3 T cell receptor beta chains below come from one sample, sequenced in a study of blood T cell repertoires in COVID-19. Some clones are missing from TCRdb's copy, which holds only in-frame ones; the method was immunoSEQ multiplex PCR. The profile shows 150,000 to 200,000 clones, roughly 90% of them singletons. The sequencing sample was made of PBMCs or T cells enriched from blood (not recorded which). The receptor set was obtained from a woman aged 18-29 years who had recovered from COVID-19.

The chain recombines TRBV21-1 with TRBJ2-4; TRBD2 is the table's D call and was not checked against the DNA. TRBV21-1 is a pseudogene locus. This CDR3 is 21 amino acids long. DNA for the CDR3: TGTGCCAGCAGCACGCGCGGGGAAGCAACTAGCGGGGGGAACCATTTTGGCATTCAGTACTTC. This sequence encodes CASSTRGEATSGGNHFGIQYF.

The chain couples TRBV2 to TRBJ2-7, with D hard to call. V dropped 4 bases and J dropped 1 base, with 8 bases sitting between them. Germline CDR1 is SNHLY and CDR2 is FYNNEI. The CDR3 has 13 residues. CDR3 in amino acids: CASSVGPSYEQYF. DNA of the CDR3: TGTGCCAGCAGTGTGGGCCCGTCCTACGAGCAGTACTTC.

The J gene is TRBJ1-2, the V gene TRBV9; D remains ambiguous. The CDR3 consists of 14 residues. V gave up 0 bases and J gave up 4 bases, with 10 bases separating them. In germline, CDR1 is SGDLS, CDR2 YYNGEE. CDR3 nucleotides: TGTGCCAGCAGCGTAGGATCCGACTCCTATGGCTACACCTTC. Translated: CASSVGSDSYGYTF.